A single sample gave rise to the 3 T cell receptor beta chains below, sequenced in a study of response to subunit inactivated influenza vaccine. Using its own MiXCR run on the RT-PCR reads, TCRdb lists one record per CDR3 protein. This table holds more than 500,000 distinct CDR3 sequences, around 10% found once. A further study also used this sample, focusing on T cells expressing NK-cell markers. This second report adds: UMIs accompanied the 5'RACE template switching by which TCR beta cDNA was made.

The sample in question was PBMCs from blood, obtained on the day of vaccination. The receptor set was obtained from a man aged 45 to 65 who received an inactivated influenza vaccine.

This clonotype was picked up a small number of times. The genes are TRBV4-1 and TRBJ2-5; 11 bases map to TRBD1. This CDR3 comprises 15 residues. CDR1 and CDR2 from the germline V gene are MGHRA and YSYEKL. V trimming: 0 bases; J trimming: 7 bases; junction bases outside the gene matches: 4. CDR3 bases: TGCGCCAGCAGCCAAGATAGGGGACAGGGGGTGACCCAGTACTTC. Encoded protein: CASSQDRGQGVTQYF.

This clonotype came up many times. The chain joins TRBV7-2 to TRBJ2-7; 10 bases fit TRBD2. Trimming removed 5 bases from V and 3 bases from J; junction bases left unmatched: 7. This CDR3 spans 15 amino acids. Germline V gives CDR1 SGHTA, CDR2 FQGNSA. CDR3 nucleotide sequence: TGTGCCAGCAGCCCCCGGACTAGCGGAATCTACGAGCAGTACTTC. This codes for CASSPRTSGIYEQYF.

This clonotype appeared many times. This rearrangement joins TRBV28 to TRBJ1-3; D gene unclear. CDR1 is MDHEN and CDR2 is SYDVKM in the germline V gene. The CDR3 runs to 14 residues. With 3 bases removed from V and 1 base from J, the gap between germline ends came to 7 bases. CDR3 in amino acids: CASSFAGSGNTIYF. The CDR3 bases are TGTGCCAGCAGTTTCGCTGGATCTGGAAACACCATATATTTT.